The following is a T cell receptor (beta chain) sequence with its context. The data were obtained in a study of blood T cell repertoires in COVID-19. Study as a whole: T cells, B-cell-depleted T cells, or PBMCs provided the cDNA or gDNA that served as material.

The germline V and J ends were trimmed by 2 bases and 2 bases, with 9 bases remaining between them. The germline CDR1 and CDR2 sequences are SEHNR and FQNEAQ (reference sequence). This CDR3 is built from 14 residues. How the authors handled the data: Amplified reference gene primers provided the basis for estimating nucleated cell counts. TCRdb's copy holds only in-frame clones and misses some; the assay was immunoSEQ multiplex PCR. That table furnishes V, J and clone size, whereas the DNA furnished D and trimming. Of around 370,000 clones listed, approximately 87% are singletons. Seattle-derived patients entered the study during active infection and were followed longitudinally.

The chain is built from TRBV7-9 and TRBJ2-5; D is unclear. The origin of this receptor is a woman aged 50 to 60 with COVID-19, enrolled during active disease. Sequenced sample: peripheral blood. In nucleotides, the CDR3 is TGTGCCAGCAGCTTAAGAGCGTCTCAAGAGACCCAGTACTTC. It translates to CASSLRASQETQYF.